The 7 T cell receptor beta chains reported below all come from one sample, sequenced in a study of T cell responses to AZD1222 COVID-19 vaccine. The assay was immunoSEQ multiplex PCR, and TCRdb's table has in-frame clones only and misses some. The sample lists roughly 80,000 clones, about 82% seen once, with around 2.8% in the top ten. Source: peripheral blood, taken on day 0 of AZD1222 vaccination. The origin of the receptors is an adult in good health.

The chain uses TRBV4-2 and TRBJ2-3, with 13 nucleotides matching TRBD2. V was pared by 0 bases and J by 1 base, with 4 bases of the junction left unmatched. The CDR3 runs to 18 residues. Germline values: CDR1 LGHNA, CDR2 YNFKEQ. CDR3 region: CASSQDTSGGARTDTQYF. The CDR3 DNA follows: TGTGCCAGCAGCCAAGATACTAGCGGGGGGGCTCGCACAGATACGCAGTATTTT.

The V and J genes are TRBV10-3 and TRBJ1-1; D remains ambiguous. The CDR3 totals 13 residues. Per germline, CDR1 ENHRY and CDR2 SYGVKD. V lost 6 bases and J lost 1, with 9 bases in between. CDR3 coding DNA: TGTGCCATCAGCCGGACGGGGAACACTGAAGCTTTCTTT. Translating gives CAISRTGNTEAFF.

The CDR3 DNA is TGTGCCAGCAGTGAAGAGAGCATGGGATGGCAGTTCTTC. Its translation is CASSEESMGWQFF. V is TRBV2 and J is TRBJ2-1, with D hard to call. CDR1 is SNHLY and CDR2 is FYNNEI in the germline V gene. V lost 1 base, J lost 12 bases, and 13 bases lay in between. The CDR3 contains 13 residues.

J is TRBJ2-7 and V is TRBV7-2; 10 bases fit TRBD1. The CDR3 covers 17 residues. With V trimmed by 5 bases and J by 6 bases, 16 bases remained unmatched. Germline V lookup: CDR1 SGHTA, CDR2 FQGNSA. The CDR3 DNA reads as TGTGCCAGCAGCCTCAGCAACAGACAGGGGGCTACTCCCGAGCAGTACTTC. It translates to CASSLSNRQGATPEQYF.

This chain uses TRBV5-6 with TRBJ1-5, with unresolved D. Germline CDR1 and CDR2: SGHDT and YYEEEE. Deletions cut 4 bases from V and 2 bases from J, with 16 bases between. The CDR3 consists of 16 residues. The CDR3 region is CASSVTPPKGNQPQHF. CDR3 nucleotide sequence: TGTGCCAGCAGCGTGACACCACCTAAGGGCAATCAGCCCCAGCATTTT. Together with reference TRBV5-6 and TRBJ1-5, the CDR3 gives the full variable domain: DAGVTQSPTHLIKTRGQQVTLRCSPKSGHDTVSWYQQALGQGPQFIFQYYEEEERQRGNFPDRFSGHQFPNYSSELNVNALLLGDSALYLCASSVTPPKGNQPQHFGDGTRLSIL.

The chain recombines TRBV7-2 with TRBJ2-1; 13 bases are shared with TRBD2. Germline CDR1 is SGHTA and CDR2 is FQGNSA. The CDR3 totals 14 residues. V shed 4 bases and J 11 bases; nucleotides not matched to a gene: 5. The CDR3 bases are TGTGCCAGCAGCTCCGGGACTAGCGGGGTTCAGCAGTTCTTC. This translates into CASSSGTSGVQQFF.

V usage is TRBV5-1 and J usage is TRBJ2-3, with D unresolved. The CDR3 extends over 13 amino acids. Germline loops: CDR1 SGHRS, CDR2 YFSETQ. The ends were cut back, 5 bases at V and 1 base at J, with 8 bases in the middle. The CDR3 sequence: CASSHKGTDTQYF. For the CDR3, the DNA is TGCGCCAGCAGTCACAAGGGCACAGATACGCAGTATTTT.